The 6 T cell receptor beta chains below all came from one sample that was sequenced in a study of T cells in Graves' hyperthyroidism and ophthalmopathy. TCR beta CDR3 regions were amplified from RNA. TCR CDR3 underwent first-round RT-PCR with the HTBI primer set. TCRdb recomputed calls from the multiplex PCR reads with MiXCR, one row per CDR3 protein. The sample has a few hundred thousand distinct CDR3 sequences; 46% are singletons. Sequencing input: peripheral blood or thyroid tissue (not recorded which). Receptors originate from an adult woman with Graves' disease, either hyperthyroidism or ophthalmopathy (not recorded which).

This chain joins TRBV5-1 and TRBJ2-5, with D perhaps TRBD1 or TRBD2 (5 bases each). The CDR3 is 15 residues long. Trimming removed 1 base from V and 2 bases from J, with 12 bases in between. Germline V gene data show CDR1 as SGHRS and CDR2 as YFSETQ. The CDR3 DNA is TGCGCCAGCAGCTTGCAAAGGGGACCTCAAGAGACCCAGTACTTC. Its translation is CASSLQRGPQETQYF. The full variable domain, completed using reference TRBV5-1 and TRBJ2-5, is KAGVTQTPRYLIKTRGQQVTLSCSPISGHRSVSWYQQTPGQGLQFLFEYFSETQRNKGNFPGRFSGRQFSNSRSEMNVSTLELGDSALYLCASSLQRGPQETQYFGPGTRLLVL.

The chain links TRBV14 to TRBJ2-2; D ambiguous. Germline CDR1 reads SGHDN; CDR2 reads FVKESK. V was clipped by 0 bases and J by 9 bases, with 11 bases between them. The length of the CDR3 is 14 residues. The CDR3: CASSQDTRGWELFF. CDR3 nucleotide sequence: TGTGCCAGCAGCCAAGACACGAGAGGCTGGGAGCTGTTTTTT.

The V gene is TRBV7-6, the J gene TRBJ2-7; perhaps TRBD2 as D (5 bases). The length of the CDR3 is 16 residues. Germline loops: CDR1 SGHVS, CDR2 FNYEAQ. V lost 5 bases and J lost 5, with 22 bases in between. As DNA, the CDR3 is TGTGCCAGCAGCCCTCACTTACGGAGGCCTGAGGACGAGCAGTACTTC. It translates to CASSPHLRRPEDEQYF.

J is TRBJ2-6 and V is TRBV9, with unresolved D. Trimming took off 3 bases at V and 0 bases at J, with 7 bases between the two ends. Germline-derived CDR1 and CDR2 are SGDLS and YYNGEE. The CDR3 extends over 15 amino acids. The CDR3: CASSDLTSGANVLTF. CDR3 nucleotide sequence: TGTGCCAGCAGCGACCTCACCTCTGGGGCCAACGTCCTGACTTTC.

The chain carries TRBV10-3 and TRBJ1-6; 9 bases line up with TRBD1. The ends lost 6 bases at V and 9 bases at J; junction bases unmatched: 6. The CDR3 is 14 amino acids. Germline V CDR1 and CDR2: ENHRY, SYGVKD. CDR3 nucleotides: TGTGCCATCAGGGGAGGACAGGGGTTTTCACCCCTCCACTTT. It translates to CAIRGGQGFSPLHF.

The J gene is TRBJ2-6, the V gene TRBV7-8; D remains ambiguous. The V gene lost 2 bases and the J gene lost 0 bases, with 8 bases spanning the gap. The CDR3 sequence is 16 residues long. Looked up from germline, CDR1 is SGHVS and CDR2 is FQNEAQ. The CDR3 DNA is TGTGCCAGCAGCTTAAATCGGAACTCTGGGGCCAACGTCCTGACTTTC. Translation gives CASSLNRNSGANVLTF.